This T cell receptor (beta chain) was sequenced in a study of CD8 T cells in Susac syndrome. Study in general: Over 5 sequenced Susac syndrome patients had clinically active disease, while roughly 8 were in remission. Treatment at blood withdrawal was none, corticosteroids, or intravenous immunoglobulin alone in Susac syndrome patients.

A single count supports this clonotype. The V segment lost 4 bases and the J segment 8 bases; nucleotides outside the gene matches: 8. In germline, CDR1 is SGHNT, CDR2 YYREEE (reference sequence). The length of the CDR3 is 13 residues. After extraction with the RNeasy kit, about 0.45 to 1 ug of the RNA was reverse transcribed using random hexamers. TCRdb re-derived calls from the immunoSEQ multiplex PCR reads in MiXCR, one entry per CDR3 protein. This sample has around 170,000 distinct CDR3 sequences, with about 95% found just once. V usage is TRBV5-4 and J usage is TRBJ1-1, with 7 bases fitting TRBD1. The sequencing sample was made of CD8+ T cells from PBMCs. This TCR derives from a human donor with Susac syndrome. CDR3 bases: TGTGCCAGCAGCCGAACCGGGACAGTCGAAGCTTTCTTT. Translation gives CASSRTGTVEAFF. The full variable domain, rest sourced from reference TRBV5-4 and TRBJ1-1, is ETGVTQSPTHLIKTRGQQVTLRCSSQSGHNTVSWYQQALGQGPQFIFQYYREEENGRGNFPPRFSGLQFPNYSSELNVNALELDDSALYLCASSRTGTVEAFFGQGTRLTVV.